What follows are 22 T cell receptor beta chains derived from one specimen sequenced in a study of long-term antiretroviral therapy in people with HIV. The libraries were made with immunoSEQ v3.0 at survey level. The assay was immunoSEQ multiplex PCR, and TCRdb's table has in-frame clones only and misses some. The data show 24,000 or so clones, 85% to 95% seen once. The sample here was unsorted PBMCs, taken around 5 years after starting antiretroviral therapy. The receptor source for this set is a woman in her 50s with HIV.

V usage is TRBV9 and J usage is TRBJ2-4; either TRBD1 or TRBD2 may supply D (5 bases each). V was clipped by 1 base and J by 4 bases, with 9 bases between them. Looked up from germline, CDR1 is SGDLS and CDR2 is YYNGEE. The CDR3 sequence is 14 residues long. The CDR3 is CASSVQGGKNIQYF. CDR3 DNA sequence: TGTGCCAGCAGCGTACAGGGCGGGAAAAACATTCAGTACTTC.

CDR3 DNA sequence: TGTGCCAGTAGTCTTCGACAGGACAGCAATCAGCCCCAGCATTTT. Its protein is CASSLRQDSNQPQHF. The rearrangement joins TRBV19 to TRBJ1-5, with D possibly TRBD1 on 6 matching bases. Between the trimmed V and J ends, which lost 5 bases and 1 base, there was a span of 12 bases. Germline CDR1 and CDR2: LNHDA and SQIVND (reference sequence). The CDR3 spans 15 residues.

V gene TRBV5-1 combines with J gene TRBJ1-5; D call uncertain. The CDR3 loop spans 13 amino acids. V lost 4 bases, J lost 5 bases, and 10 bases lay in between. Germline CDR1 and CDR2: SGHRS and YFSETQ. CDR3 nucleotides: TGCGCCAGCAGCGTTGACGGCGATCAGCCCCAGCATTTT. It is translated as CASSVDGDQPQHF.

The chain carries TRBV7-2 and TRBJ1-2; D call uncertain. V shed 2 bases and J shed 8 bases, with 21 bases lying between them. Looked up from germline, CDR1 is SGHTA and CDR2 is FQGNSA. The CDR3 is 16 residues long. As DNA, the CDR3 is TGTGCCAGCAGCTTAAATCAAGGAAGTTTGACACGAGGCTACACCTTC. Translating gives CASSLNQGSLTRGYTF.

The CDR3 protein is CASSLSAVNTEAFF. The CDR3 DNA reads as TGTGCCAGCAGTTTATCCGCAGTGAACACTGAAGCTTTCTTT. This rearrangement joins TRBV27 to TRBJ1-1; D uncertain. The CDR3 loop spans 14 amino acids. The V gene lost 0 bases and the J gene lost 0 bases, with 5 bases spanning the gap. The germline V gene encodes CDR1 MNHEY and CDR2 SMNVEV (reference sequence).

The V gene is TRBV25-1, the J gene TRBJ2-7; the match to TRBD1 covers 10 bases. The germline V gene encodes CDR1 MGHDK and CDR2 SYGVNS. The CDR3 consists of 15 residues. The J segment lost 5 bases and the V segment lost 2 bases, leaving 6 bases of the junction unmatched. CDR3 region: CASSEVGQGFHEQYF. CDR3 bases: TGTGCCAGCAGTGAAGTGGGACAGGGGTTCCACGAGCAGTACTTC.

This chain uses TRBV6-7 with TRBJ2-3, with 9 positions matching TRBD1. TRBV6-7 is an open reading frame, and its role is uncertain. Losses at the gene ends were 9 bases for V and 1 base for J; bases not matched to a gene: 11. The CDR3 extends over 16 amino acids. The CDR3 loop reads CARQGAPRTCTDTQYF. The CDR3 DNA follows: TGTGCCAGACAGGGGGCCCCGCGGACTTGCACAGATACGCAGTATTTT.

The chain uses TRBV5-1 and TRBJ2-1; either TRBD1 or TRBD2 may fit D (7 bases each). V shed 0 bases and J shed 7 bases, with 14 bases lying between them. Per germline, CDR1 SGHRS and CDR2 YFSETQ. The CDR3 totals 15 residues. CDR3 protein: CASSLVSGTANEQFF. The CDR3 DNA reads TGCGCCAGCAGCTTGGTGAGCGGGACAGCTAATGAGCAGTTCTTC. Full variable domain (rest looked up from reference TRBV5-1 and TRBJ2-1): KAGVTQTPRYLIKTRGQQVTLSCSPISGHRSVSWYQQTPGQGLQFLFEYFSETQRNKGNFPGRFSGRQFSNSRSEMNVSTLELGDSALYLCASSLVSGTANEQFFGPGTRLTVL.

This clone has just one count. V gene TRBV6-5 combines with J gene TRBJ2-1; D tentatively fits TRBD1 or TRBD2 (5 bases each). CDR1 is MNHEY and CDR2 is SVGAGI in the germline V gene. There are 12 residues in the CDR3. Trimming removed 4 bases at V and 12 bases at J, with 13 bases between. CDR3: CASSSTGARQFF. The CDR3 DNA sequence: TGTGCCAGCAGTTCAACCGGGGCAAGGCAGTTCTTC.

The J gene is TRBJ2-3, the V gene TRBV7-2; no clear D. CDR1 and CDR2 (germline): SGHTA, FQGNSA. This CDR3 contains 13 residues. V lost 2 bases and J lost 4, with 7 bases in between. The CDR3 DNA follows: TGTGCCAGCAGCTTAACGACGGCAGATACGCAGTATTTT. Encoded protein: CASSLTTADTQYF.

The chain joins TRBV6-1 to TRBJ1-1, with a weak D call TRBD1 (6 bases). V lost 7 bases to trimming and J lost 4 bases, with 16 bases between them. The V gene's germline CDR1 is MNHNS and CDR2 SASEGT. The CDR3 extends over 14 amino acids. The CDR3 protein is CASIPQGRGTEAFF. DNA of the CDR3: TGTGCCAGCATTCCACAGGGTAGGGGCACTGAAGCTTTCTTT.

The CDR3 loop reads CASSPWDRAEQYF. The CDR3 nucleotides are TGTGCCAGCTCACCTTGGGACAGAGCCGAGCAGTACTTC. The chain uses TRBV18 and TRBJ2-7; TRBD1 matches 7 bases. The germline gives CDR1 KGHSH, CDR2 LQKENI. Trimming removed 3 bases from V and 6 bases from J; junction bases left unmatched: 5. This CDR3 is built from 13 residues.

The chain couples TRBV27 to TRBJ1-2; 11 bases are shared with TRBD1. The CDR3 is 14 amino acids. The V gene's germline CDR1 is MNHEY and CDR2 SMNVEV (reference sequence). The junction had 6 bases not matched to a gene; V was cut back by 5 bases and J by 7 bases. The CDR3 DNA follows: TGTGCCAGCAGTCCAGGGACAGGGGGTCGTGGCTACACCTTC. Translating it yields CASSPGTGGRGYTF.

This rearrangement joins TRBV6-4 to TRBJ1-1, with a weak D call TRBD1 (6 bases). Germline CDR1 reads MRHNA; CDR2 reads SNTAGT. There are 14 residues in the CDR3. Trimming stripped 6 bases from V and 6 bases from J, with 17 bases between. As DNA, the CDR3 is TGTGCCAGCAGCCTTGGGGGGCAAGGAGCTGAAGCTTTCTTT. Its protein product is CASSLGGQGAEAFF.

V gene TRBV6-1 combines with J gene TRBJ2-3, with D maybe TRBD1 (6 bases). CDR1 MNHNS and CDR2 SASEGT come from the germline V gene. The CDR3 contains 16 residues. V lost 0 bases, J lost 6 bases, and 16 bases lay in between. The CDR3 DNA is TGTGCCAGCAGTGAAGCGGGACAAAGTTCACGCGATACGCAGTATTTT. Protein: CASSEAGQSSRDTQYF.

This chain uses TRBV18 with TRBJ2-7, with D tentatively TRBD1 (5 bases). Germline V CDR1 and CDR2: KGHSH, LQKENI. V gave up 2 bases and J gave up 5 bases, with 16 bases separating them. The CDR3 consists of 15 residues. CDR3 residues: CASSPSTRAKNEQYF. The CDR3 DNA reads TGTGCCAGCTCACCAAGTACCAGGGCGAAGAACGAGCAGTACTTC. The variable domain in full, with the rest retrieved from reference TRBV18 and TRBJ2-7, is NAGVMQNPRHLVRRRGQEARLRCSPMKGHSHVYWYRQLPEEGLKFMVYLQKENIIDESGMPKERFSAEFPKEGPSILRIQQVVRGDSAAYFCASSPSTRAKNEQYFGPGTRLTVT.

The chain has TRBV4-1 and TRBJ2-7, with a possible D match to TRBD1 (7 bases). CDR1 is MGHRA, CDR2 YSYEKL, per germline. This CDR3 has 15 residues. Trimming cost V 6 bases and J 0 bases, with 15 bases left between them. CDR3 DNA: TGCGCCAGCAGTCAGTCAGGGGGACTCTCCTACGAGCAGTACTTC. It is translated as CASSQSGGLSYEQYF.

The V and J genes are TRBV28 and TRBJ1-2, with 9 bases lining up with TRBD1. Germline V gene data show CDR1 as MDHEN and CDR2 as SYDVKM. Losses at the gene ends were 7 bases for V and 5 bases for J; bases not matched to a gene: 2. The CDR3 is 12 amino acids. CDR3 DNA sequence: TGTGCCAGCACCGGGACAGGGTATGGCTACACCTTC. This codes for CASTGTGYGYTF.

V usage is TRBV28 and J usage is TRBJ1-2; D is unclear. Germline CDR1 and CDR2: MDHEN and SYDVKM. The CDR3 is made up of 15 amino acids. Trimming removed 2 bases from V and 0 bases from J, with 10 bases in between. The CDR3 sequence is CASSLGRGPNYGYTF. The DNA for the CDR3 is TGTGCCAGCAGTTTAGGTCGGGGTCCTAACTATGGCTACACCTTC.

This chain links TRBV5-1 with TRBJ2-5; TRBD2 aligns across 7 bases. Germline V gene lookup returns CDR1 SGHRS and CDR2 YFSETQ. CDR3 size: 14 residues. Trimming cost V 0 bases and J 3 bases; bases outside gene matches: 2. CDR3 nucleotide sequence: TGCGCCAGCAGCTTGGTCCTAGCGGAAGAGACCCAGTACTTC. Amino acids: CASSLVLAEETQYF.

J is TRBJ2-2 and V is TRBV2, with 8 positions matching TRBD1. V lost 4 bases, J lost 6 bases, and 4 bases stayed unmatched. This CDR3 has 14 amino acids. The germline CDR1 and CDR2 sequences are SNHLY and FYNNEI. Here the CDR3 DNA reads TGTGCCAGCAGTGGACAGGGGAGGTCCGGGGAGCTGTTTTTT. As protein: CASSGQGRSGELFF.

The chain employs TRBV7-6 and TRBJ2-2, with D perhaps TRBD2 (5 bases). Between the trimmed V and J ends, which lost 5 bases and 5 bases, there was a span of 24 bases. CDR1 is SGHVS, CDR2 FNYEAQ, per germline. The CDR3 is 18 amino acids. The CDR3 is CASSLTNPGSRGTGELFF. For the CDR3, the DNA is TGTGCCAGCAGCCTGACGAATCCGGGATCACGAGGAACCGGGGAGCTGTTTTTT.